These 5 T cell receptor beta chains came from one sample sequenced in a study of memory B cells and T cells in multiple sclerosis (dated by TCRdb to 2016 to 2019). After CFSE-labeled PBMCs were cultured without any stimulus, the autoproliferating (CFSEdim) and non-proliferating (CFSEhi) T cell fractions were each sequenced on their own. Altogether, approximately 5x10^7 CFSE-labeled PBMCs were kept in culture for around 7 days with no stimulus, after which the replicate wells were combined. What these receptors recognize is not known. Preparation of the library involved the immunoSEQ multiplex PCR assay. Not all clones reach the TCRdb copy of this immuneACCESS table, which keeps in-frame sequences only. Checked studies attribute under half of the gap to unresolved V genes and leave the rest unexplained. Counted in this sample were roughly 30,000 clones; more than 75% of them appeared once. Less than 3.5% of the sample is taken by the ten largest.

The sequencing input was PBMCs from blood kept in culture. The receptors here all came from a human donor with multiple sclerosis.

This clone appeared once. The rearrangement uses TRBV6-5 and TRBJ2-1, with 11 bases that match TRBD2. Looked up from germline, CDR1 is MNHEY and CDR2 is SVGAGI. V was pared by 4 bases and J by 7 bases, with 9 bases of the junction left unmatched. This CDR3 has 16 residues. The CDR3 loop reads CASSSSVAGGQNEQFF. In DNA form, the CDR3 reads TGTGCCAGCAGTTCCTCGGTAGCGGGGGGGCAAAATGAGCAGTTCTTC.

The CDR3 sequence: CASHNGTGTSTDTQYF. The CDR3 DNA follows: TGTGCCAGCCATAACGGGACAGGCACTAGCACAGATACGCAGTATTTT. This chain links TRBV2 with TRBJ2-3, with TRBD1 matching over 8 bases. Germline V gene data show CDR1 as SNHLY and CDR2 as FYNNEI. This CDR3 is built from 16 residues. V shed 8 bases, J shed 0 bases, and the junction held 10 bases outside the gene matches.

The V and J genes are TRBV28 and TRBJ2-5, with unresolved D. Germline CDR1 is MDHEN and CDR2 is SYDVKM. Trimming took off 3 bases at V and 2 bases at J, with 13 bases between the two ends. This CDR3 has 15 amino acids. CDR3 DNA: TGTGCCAGCAGTTTTTCCCCGGTCGGGCAAGAGACCCAGTACTTC. Residues: CASSFSPVGQETQYF.

V gene TRBV27 combines with J gene TRBJ2-7, with 10 bases fitting TRBD1. The CDR3 totals 14 residues. Trimming took 3 bases from V and 4 from J; bases not matched to a gene: 3. Germline lookup yields CDR1 MNHEY and CDR2 SMNVEV (reference sequence). CDR3 loop: CASSLGTGAYEQYF. The CDR3 region has the DNA TGTGCCAGCAGTTTGGGGACAGGGGCTTACGAGCAGTACTTC.

The J gene is TRBJ1-2, the V gene TRBV29-1, with TRBD1 as a possible D gene (6 bases). Germline-derived CDR1 and CDR2 are SQVTM and ANQGSEA. With 7 bases removed from V and 3 bases from J, the gap between germline ends came to 12 bases. The CDR3 spans 12 residues. The CDR3 loop reads CSAMDSYYGYTF. DNA of the CDR3: TGCAGCGCCATGGACAGCTACTATGGCTACACCTTC.